This T cell receptor beta chain was documented in a study of OX40 agonist ivuxolimab in advanced cancers. Across the study: Ivuxolimab was administered intravenously to patients at 0.01 to 10 mg/kg every 2 weeks.

Germline lookup yields CDR1 SGHTA and CDR2 FQGNSA. CDR3 length equals 16 residues. V shed 1 base and J shed 1 base, with 11 bases lying between them. Remarks on this clone: Its specificity is not known.

The protocol was immunoSEQ multiplex PCR, while the TCRdb copy is restricted to in-frame clones and leaves out a portion. The sample consists of approximately 89,000 clones, around 90% of them appearing once. Baseline was the first blood sampling point, followed by cycle 4 day 1 and cycle 7 day 1. Study observations and caveats: Clones of CD4+ and CD8+ blood T cells grew by week 6 at doses of 0.1 to 3.0 mg/kg.

The sequencing here drew on CD4+ or CD8+ T cells sorted from blood, taken in a trial of the OX40 agonist ivuxolimab. This sequence was found in an adult with an advanced solid tumor such as melanoma, head and neck, liver or kidney cancer. This rearrangement joins TRBV7-2 to TRBJ1-3; D is undetermined. In DNA, the CDR3 is TGTGCCAGCAGCTTAGGTTACAGCCGATCTGGAAACACCATATATTTT. Translated, it gives CASSLGYSRSGNTIYF.